Below, one T cell receptor beta chain is given with its context. Its antigen is still unknown. The data belong to a study of cytomegalovirus exposure and HLA in healthy donors. Study-wide points: Presence/absence comparisons presumed near-even sequencing depth among donors. As a later analysis revealed, most CMV-associated TCR beta chains appeared HLA-restricted. The study put 160 or so TCR beta chains on its list as cytomegalovirus-associated. Several top significant clusters appeared, in a later analysis, to be linked to common viral pathogens.

With 60 Vbeta and 13 Jbeta primers, the PCR was carried out. TCRdb's table, derived via immunoSEQ multiplex PCR, lists solely in-frame clones and lacks some. The data contain about 180,000 clones, approximately 80% of them singletons. Sequenced sample: PBMCs. The TCR sequence derives from a woman aged 50 to 65 in good health and CMV-seronegative.

CDR3 residues: CASSSGQGDGGELFF. The CDR3 nucleotides read TGTGCCAGCAGCTCCGGACAGGGGGATGGCGGGGAGCTGTTTTTT. The chain is built from TRBV5-5 and TRBJ2-2, with TRBD1 identical over 10 bases. Germline V gene lookup returns CDR1 SGHKS and CDR2 YYEKEE (reference sequence). The CDR3 is 15 amino acids. J was trimmed by 7 bases and V by 3 bases; bases with no gene match: 6.